This T cell receptor (beta chain) is drawn from a study of OX40 agonist ivuxolimab in advanced cancers. The ends were cut back, 4 bases at V and 0 bases at J, with 7 bases in the middle. This CDR3 has 14 residues. Germline CDR1 SGDLS, CDR2 YYNGEE. A single count supports this clone. Libraries were prepared by immunoSEQ multiplex PCR; TCRdb keeps only in-frame clonotypes and omits some of them. The table includes 76,000 or so clones, around nine tenths detected once. The clonotype comes from an adult with an advanced solid tumor such as melanoma, head and neck, liver or kidney cancer. V is TRBV9 and J is TRBJ2-2; D gene ambiguous. This sample comprised CD4+ or CD8+ T cells sorted from blood, obtained in a trial of the OX40 agonist ivuxolimab. CDR3 in DNA: TGTGCCAGCAGCACCCGGTCGAACACCGGGGAGCTGTTTTTT. Translated: CASSTRSNTGELFF.